A selection of T cell receptor beta chains follows, all from one sample in a study of patients and donors after allogeneic stem cell transplantation. TCRdb fed the RT-PCR reads into MiXCR, producing one record per CDR3 protein. This sample has about 960,000 distinct CDR3 sequences, with over 15% found just once. The sequenced sample consisted of blood, either unsorted or a sorted T cell fraction (not recorded which). Receptors were obtained from a human donor who was either an allogeneic HSCT recipient or a stem cell or donor lymphocyte infusion donor (not recorded which). It is not recorded whose cells these are; they may come from a transplant donor. Each CDR3 is given with its conserved first and last residue. A D gene is named only where the DNA matches it firmly. Size is stated for part of the rows, as once, few or many counts, or as a class when the clone is expanded.

V gene	D gene	clone size	J gene	CDR3 DNA	CDR3 protein
TRBV12-3/TRBV12-4	NA	few	TRBJ1-2	TGTGCCAGCAGTTTCAATACAGGGTTTGGGGGCTACACCTTC	CASSFNTGFGGYTF
TRBV12-3/TRBV12-4	NA	NA	TRBJ2-5	TGTGCCAGCACCCTCCCGCGAGCAGAGACCCAGTACTTC	CASTLPRAETQYF
TRBV7-2	TRBD2	NA	TRBJ2-1	TGTGCCAGCAGCTTAGCGTCGGGACTAGAGCAGTTCTTC	CASSLASGLEQFF
TRBV5-6	TRBD1	few	TRBJ1-1	TGTGCCAGCAGCACCCGACAGGGCTCGGCCACTGAAGCTTTCTTT	CASSTRQGSATEAFF
TRBV6-5	NA	NA	TRBJ1-1	TGTGCCAGCAGTTACCCTAGGCCGTGGGCTTTCTTT	CASSYPRPWAFF
TRBV10-3	NA	few	TRBJ2-5	TGTGCCATCGGGGCGGACACAAGAGGGGAGACCCAGTACTTC	CAIGADTRGETQYF
TRBV7-2	TRBD2	NA	TRBJ2-2	TGTGCCAGCAGCTCCGAGGGACTAGCTGGCGGGGAGCTGTTTTTT	CASSSEGLAGGELFF
TRBV30	NA	NA	TRBJ2-7	TGTGCCTGGACAGCGCATTTGAGCTCCTACGAGCAGTACTTC	CAWTAHLSSYEQYF
TRBV5-1	NA	NA	TRBJ1-5	TGCGCCAGCAGGCCAGATGGAAGCAATCAGCCCCAGCATTTT	CASRPDGSNQPQHF
TRBV29-1	NA	few	TRBJ2-6	TGCAGCGTTGAAGACTCGACGGATTTTACTTACTCTGGGGCCAACGTCCTGACTTTC	CSVEDSTDFTYSGANVLTF
TRBV5-1	NA	NA	TRBJ2-3	TGCGCCAGTTTCGACAGTAGGAGAGATACGCAGTATTTT	CASFDSRRDTQYF
TRBV12-3/TRBV12-4	TRBD2	NA	TRBJ2-3	TGTGCCAGCAGTACTAGCGGGGGGGCCGACACAGATACGCAGTATTTT	CASSTSGGADTDTQYF
TRBV12-3/TRBV12-4	NA	NA	TRBJ2-5	TGTGCCAGCACCTTAGAGGTGCAGCCTCCCATGGCCCAGTACTTC	CASTLEVQPPMAQYF
TRBV11-3	TRBD2	NA	TRBJ2-1	TGTGCCAGCAGCACGCGCGGGGGCTCCTACAATGAGCAGTTCTTC	CASSTRGGSYNEQFF
TRBV5-1	NA	few	TRBJ2-7	TGCGCCAGCAGCTGGAAGGTGGCAGGGGACCACTACGAGCAGTACTTC	CASSWKVAGDHYEQYF
TRBV5-1	NA	NA	TRBJ1-1	TGCGCCAGCAGAGCCTATCCACCGGGGGACACTGAAGCTTTCTTT	CASRAYPPGDTEAFF
TRBV10-3	NA	few	TRBJ2-7	TGTGCCATCAGTCGAGCGGGTAACTCCTACGAGCAGTACTTC	CAISRAGNSYEQYF
TRBV7-2	NA	few	TRBJ2-1	TGTGCCAGCAGCCCCGCGGGGACCATTTCCAATGAGCAGTTCTTC	CASSPAGTISNEQFF